This T cell receptor beta chain was obtained from a study of CD8 T cells in Susac syndrome. Random hexamers were used to reverse transcribe the RNA input (about 0.5 to 1 ug). TCRdb reprocessed the immunoSEQ multiplex PCR reads with MiXCR, giving one entry per CDR3 protein. The table includes over 100,000 distinct CDR3 sequences, about 96% detected once. With 0 bases removed from V and 9 bases from J, the gap between germline ends came to 8 bases. Germline loops: CDR1 MGHRA, CDR2 YSYEKL. The CDR3 is 12 amino acids. This clonotype originated in a human donor in good health. The rearrangement uses TRBV4-1 and TRBJ1-2; D is undetermined. Sequencing was performed on CD4+ T cells from PBMCs. The DNA for the CDR3 is TGCGCCAGCAGCCAAGAAGGAGACCGCTACACCTTC. Translation: CASSQEGDRYTF.